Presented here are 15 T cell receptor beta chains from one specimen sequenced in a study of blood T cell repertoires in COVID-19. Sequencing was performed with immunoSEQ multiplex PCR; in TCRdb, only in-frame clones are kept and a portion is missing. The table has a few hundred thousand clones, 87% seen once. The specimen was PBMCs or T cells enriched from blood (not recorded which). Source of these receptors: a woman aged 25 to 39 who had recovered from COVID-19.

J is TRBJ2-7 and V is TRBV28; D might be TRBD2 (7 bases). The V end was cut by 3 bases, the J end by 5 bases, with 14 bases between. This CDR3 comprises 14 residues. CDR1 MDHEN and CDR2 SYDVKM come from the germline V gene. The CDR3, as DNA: TGTGCCAGCAGTTTGACAAGGGGGGGGCACGAGCAGTACTTC. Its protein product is CASSLTRGGHEQYF.

The CDR3 region has the DNA TGTGCCTGGAGGGCCGGCAGGGTTTTCTCGGTTGGCTACACCTTC. This gives the protein CAWRAGRVFSVGYTF. V and J are TRBV30 and TRBJ1-2; D is possibly TRBD1 (5 bases). Trimming left V 3 bases short and J 7 bases short, with 21 bases between. This CDR3 spans 15 amino acids. Germline V gene sequence: CDR1 GTSNPN, CDR2 SVGIG (reference sequence).

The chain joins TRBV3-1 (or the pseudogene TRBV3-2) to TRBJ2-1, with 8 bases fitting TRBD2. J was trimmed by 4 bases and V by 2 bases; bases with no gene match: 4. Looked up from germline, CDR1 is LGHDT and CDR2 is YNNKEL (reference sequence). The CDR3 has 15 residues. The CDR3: CASSQNSGGYNEQFF. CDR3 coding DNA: TGTGCCAGCAGCCAAAATTCGGGGGGGTACAATGAGCAGTTCTTC.

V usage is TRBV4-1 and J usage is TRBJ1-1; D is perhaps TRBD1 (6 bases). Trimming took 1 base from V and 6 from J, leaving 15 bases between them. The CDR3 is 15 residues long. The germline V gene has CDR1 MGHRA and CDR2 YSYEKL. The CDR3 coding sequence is TGCGCCAGCAGCCAAGTTGGGACATTGGTACCTGAAGCTTTCTTT. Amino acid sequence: CASSQVGTLVPEAFF.

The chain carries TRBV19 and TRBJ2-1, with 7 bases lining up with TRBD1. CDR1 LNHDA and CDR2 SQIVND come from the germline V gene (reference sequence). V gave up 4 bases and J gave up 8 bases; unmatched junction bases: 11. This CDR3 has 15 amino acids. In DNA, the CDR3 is TGTGCCAGTAGTAGGACCGAGACAGGGAACTATGAGCAGTTCTTC. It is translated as CASSRTETGNYEQFF.

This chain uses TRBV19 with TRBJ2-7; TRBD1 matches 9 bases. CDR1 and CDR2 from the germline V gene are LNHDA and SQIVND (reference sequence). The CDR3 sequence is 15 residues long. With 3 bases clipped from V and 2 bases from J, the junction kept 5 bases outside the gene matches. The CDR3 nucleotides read TGTGCCAGTAGTATTGGGGACAGGGTTCCCTACGAGCAGTACTTC. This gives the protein CASSIGDRVPYEQYF.

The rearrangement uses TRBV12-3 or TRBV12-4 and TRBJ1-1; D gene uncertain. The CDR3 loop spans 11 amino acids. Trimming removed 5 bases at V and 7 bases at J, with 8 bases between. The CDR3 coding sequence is TGTGCCAGCAGTGGGTCGGGTGAAGCTTTCTTT. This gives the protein CASSGSGEAFF.

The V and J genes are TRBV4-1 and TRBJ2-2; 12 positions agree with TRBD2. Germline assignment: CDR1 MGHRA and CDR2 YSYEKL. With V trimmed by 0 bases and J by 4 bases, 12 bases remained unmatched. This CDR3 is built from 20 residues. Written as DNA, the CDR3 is TGCGCCAGCAGCCAAGAATTCCTGTTCCCTAGCGGGGGGGTCACCGGGGAGCTGTTTTTT. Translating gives CASSQEFLFPSGGVTGELFF.

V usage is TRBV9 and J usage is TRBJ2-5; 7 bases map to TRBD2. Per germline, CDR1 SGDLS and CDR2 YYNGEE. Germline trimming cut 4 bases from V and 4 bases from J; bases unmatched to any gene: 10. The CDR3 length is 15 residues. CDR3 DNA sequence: TGTGCCAGCAGCCCCTACCGGGGGGTTCGAGAGACCCAGTACTTC. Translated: CASSPYRGVRETQYF.

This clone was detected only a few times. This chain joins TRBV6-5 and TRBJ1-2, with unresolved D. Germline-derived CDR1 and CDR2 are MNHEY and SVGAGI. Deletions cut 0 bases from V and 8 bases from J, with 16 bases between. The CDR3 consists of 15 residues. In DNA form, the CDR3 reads TGTGCCAGCAGTTACTCGGGTTTGGCAGCGGGCGGCTACACCTTC. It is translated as CASSYSGLAAGGYTF.

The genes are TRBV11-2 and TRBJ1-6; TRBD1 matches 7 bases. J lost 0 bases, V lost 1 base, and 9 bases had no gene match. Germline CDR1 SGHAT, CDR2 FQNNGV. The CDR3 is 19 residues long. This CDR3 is CASSLVGGRGYSYNSPLHF. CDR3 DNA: TGTGCCAGCAGCTTAGTGGGTGGCAGGGGGTACTCCTATAATTCACCCCTCCACTTT.

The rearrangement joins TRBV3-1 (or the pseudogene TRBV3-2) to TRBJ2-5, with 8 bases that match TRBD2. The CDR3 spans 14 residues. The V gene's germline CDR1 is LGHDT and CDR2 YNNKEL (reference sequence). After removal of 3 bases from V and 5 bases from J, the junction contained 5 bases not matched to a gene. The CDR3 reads CASSHGAGGETQYF. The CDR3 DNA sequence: TGTGCCAGCAGCCACGGGGCGGGGGGTGAGACCCAGTACTTC.

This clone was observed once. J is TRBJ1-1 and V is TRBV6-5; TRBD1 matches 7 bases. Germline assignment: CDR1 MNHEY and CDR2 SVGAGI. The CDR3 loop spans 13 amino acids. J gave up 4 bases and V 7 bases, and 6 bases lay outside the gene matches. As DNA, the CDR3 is TGTGCCAGCATCGACAGGGTTGGCACTGAAGCTTTCTTT. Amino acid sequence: CASIDRVGTEAFF.

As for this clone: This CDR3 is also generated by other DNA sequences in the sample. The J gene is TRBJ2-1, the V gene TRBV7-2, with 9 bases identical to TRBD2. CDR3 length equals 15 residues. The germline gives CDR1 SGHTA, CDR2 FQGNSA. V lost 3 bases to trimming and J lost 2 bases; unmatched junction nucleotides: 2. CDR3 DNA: TGTGCCAGCAGCTTTAGCGGGGGCCCCTACAATGAGCAGTTCTTC. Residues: CASSFSGGPYNEQFF.

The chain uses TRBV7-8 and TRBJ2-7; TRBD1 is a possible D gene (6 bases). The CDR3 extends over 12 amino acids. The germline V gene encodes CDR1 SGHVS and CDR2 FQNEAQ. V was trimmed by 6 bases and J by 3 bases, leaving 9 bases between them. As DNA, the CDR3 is TGTGCCAGCAGTCAACAGGGCTACGAGCAGTACTTC. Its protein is CASSQQGYEQYF.